The 27 T cell receptor beta chains listed next were all sequenced from one sample in a study of post-analysis software for immune sequencing data. Study-wide results and caveats: There were five or six TRBV segments more frequent in patients than controls, and TRBV5-6, TRBV5-1 and TRBV20-1 were among them.

The antigens these receptors bind are not known. Unique molecular identifiers were carried by the TCR beta cDNA libraries. TCRdb re-called the PCR reads with MiXCR, one entry per CDR3 protein. The sample carries hundreds of thousands of distinct CDR3 sequences, 30% to 40% recorded once. The sequenced sample consisted of blood. These receptors originate from a girl aged 2 to 9 with multiple sclerosis.

The V gene is TRBV29-1, the J gene TRBJ1-2; D is undetermined. CDR3 length: 13 amino acids. Germline V gives CDR1 SQVTM, CDR2 ANQGSEA. Trimming left V 4 bases short and J 4 bases short, with 13 bases between. CDR3 nucleotides: TGCAGCGTTGGAGACACGCGGACCTATGGCTACACCTTC. Protein sequence: CSVGDTRTYGYTF.

This clonotype came up a few times. The rearrangement uses TRBV28 and TRBJ1-1; D remains unclear. The CDR3 loop spans 12 amino acids. V lost 7 bases and J 8 bases, leaving 14 bases between the germline ends. CDR1 and CDR2 (germline): MDHEN, SYDVKM. The CDR3: CASTLLRGEAFF. The CDR3 nucleotides read TGTGCCAGCACCCTACTACGAGGGGAAGCTTTCTTT.

The genes are TRBV7-3 and TRBJ2-3; 9 bases fit TRBD1. V lost 0 bases and J lost 4; bases outside the gene matches: 8. The CDR3 is made up of 17 amino acids. Per germline, CDR1 SGHTA and CDR2 FQGTGA. The CDR3 here is CASSLTPGTGLSDTQYF. CDR3 sequence (DNA): TGTGCCAGCAGCTTAACTCCCGGGACAGGGTTGTCAGATACGCAGTATTTT.

This clonotype was counted a single time. This chain links TRBV11-2 with TRBJ1-4; 9 bases are a match to TRBD1. With 0 bases clipped from V and 8 bases from J, the junction kept 10 bases outside the gene matches. The CDR3 length is 17 residues. The germline gives CDR1 SGHAT, CDR2 FQNNGV. For the CDR3, the DNA is TGTGCCAGCAGCTTAGATCGGGAAACAGGGGGCGTGGAAAAACTGTTTTTT. Translated, it gives CASSLDRETGGVEKLFF.

The V call is TRBV6-1, the J call TRBJ2-7, with D possibly matching TRBD1 (6 bases). Trimming pared 3 bases from V and 5 bases from J, leaving 8 bases between. The length of the CDR3 is 12 residues. CDR1 is MNHNS, CDR2 SASEGT, per germline. The CDR3 sequence: CASSDGDNEQYF. The CDR3 DNA is TGTGCCAGCAGTGACGGGGACAACGAGCAGTACTTC.

The chain employs TRBV28 and TRBJ2-7; weak D call: TRBD1 (5 bases). Trimming cost V 8 bases and J 0 bases, with 8 bases left between them. This CDR3 is 12 amino acids long. Germline CDR1 reads MDHEN; CDR2 reads SYDVKM. The CDR3, as DNA: TGTGCCAGCCAGACAGTCTCCTACGAGCAGTACTTC. Protein: CASQTVSYEQYF.

The rearrangement joins TRBV7-9 to TRBJ2-7, with 16 bases that match TRBD2. The ends lost 2 bases at V and 6 bases at J; junction bases unmatched: 13. The CDR3 sequence is 19 residues long. Germline CDR1 reads SEHNR; CDR2 reads FQNEAQ (reference sequence). CDR3 nucleotide sequence: TGTGCCAGCAGCTTAACCTCGGGACTAGCGGGAGGGCCCGGAAGCGAGCAGTACTTC. It is translated as CASSLTSGLAGGPGSEQYF. Based on the CDR3 plus reference TRBV7-9 and TRBJ2-7, the full variable domain is DTGVSQNPRHKITKRGQNVTFRCDPISEHNRLYWYRQTLGQGPEFLTYFQNEAQLEKSRLLSDRFSAERPKGSFSTLEIQRTEQGDSAMYLCASSLTSGLAGGPGSEQYFGPGTRLTVT.

This chain connects TRBV12-3 or TRBV12-4 to TRBJ2-7, with D tentatively TRBD1 (6 bases). V was shortened by 3 bases and J by 6 bases, with 12 bases between the two germline ends. CDR3 length: 13 amino acids. CDR3 bases: TGTGCCAGCAGTTTGAGGGCAGGGGTCGAGCAGTACTTC. Amino acids: CASSLRAGVEQYF.

The chain has TRBV27 and TRBJ2-1, with D possibly matching TRBD1 (6 bases). The germline CDR1 and CDR2 sequences are MNHEY and SMNVEV (reference sequence). V was cut by 4 bases and J by 5 bases, with 15 bases left in between. The CDR3 spans 15 residues. CDR3 protein: CASSSPGRGNNEQFF. The CDR3 bases are TGTGCCAGCAGTTCCCCGGGCAGGGGTAACAATGAGCAGTTCTTC.

The chain links TRBV28 to TRBJ2-6; D not certain. Per germline, CDR1 MDHEN and CDR2 SYDVKM. The V and J ends lost 5 bases and 0 bases respectively, with 23 bases between them. The CDR3 length is 20 residues. The CDR3 nucleotides are TGTGCCAGCAGTCCCGACCCCTCCTCCCATTCCCCCTCTGGGGCCAACGTCCTGACTTTC. It encodes CASSPDPSSHSPSGANVLTF.

This clonotype was counted between two and nine times. CDR3 in amino acids: CASRVAGTGELFF. Here the CDR3 DNA reads TGTGCCAGCCGGGTAGCTGGAACCGGGGAGCTGTTTTTT. This rearrangement joins TRBV12-3 or TRBV12-4 to TRBJ2-2; D is undetermined. Trimming took off 8 bases at V and 5 bases at J, with 12 bases between the two ends. This CDR3 has 13 amino acids.

The CDR3 DNA is TGCAGCGTGACACTGCGCCGGAGAGGGACCCAGTACTTC. The encoded protein is CSVTLRRRGTQYF. The rearrangement links TRBV29-1 to TRBJ2-5; D not certain. The CDR3 runs to 13 residues. In germline, CDR1 is SQVTM, CDR2 ANQGSEA. V was trimmed by 6 bases and J by 7 bases, leaving 18 bases between them.

This clonotype was detected a few times. The J gene is TRBJ2-7, the V gene TRBV7-2; the D is unclear. Trimming shortened V by 2 bases and J by 0 bases, and 8 bases separated the two germline ends. This CDR3 has 14 residues. Germline V gene lookup returns CDR1 SGHTA and CDR2 FQGNSA. The CDR3 region is CASSLLSNSYEQYF. The DNA for the CDR3 is TGTGCCAGCAGCTTACTTTCCAACTCCTACGAGCAGTACTTC.

The V gene is TRBV2, the J gene TRBJ2-2; TRBD2 matches at 9 bases. The CDR3 runs to 15 residues. Looked up from germline, CDR1 is SNHLY and CDR2 is FYNNEI. With 3 bases clipped from V and 8 bases from J, the junction kept 7 bases outside the gene matches. CDR3 in DNA: TGTGCCAGCAGTGACTTAGCGGGGGCGTCAGGGGAGCTGTTTTTT. It specifies CASSDLAGASGELFF.

The chain has TRBV9 and TRBJ2-1, with 7 bases identical to TRBD1. Looked up from germline, CDR1 is SGDLS and CDR2 is YYNGEE. The length of the CDR3 is 18 residues. The ends lost 3 bases at V and 3 bases at J; junction bases unmatched: 15. CDR3 in DNA: TGTGCCAGCAGCGCGCGAACATCAGGGGGTACGAACTACAATGAGCAGTTCTTC. It codes for CASSARTSGGTNYNEQFF.

This chain links TRBV5-1 with TRBJ2-3; TRBD1 matches 7 bases. J lost 0 bases, V lost 0 bases, and 7 bases had no gene match. CDR1 is SGHRS and CDR2 is YFSETQ in the germline V gene. The CDR3 extends over 17 amino acids. The CDR3 reads CASSLARDRASTDTQYF. CDR3 in DNA: TGCGCCAGCAGCTTGGCTCGAGACAGGGCTAGCACAGATACGCAGTATTTT.

The CDR3 loop reads CSASGTKNTEAFF. In DNA form, the CDR3 reads TGCAGCGCCTCCGGGACAAAGAACACTGAAGCTTTCTTT. This chain links TRBV29-1 with TRBJ1-1; the D gene is possibly TRBD1 (6 bases). CDR1 and CDR2 from the germline V gene are SQVTM and ANQGSEA. The CDR3 covers 13 residues. Trimming took off 7 bases at V and 1 base at J, with 13 bases between the two ends.

The V and J genes are TRBV20-1 and TRBJ2-1; TRBD2 matches at 7 bases. V was pared by 3 bases and J by 6 bases, with 8 bases of the junction left unmatched. The CDR3 totals 14 residues. Per the germline V gene, CDR1 is DFQATT and CDR2 is SNEGSKA (reference sequence). CDR3 region: CSASWAGVRNEQFF. DNA of the CDR3: TGCAGTGCTAGTTGGGCGGGAGTGCGCAATGAGCAGTTCTTC.

CDR3 nucleotide sequence: TGTGCCAGCAGTCTGCGGGGGGATGAAAAACTGTTTTTT. It codes for CASSLRGDEKLFF. The chain links TRBV3-1 to TRBJ1-4; maybe TRBD1 (5 bases). The CDR3 has 13 residues. Deletions cut 6 bases from V and 6 bases from J, with 11 bases between. Germline V gives CDR1 LGHDT, CDR2 YNNKEL (reference sequence). Together with reference TRBV3-1 and TRBJ1-4, the CDR3 gives the full variable domain: DTAVSQTPKYLVTQMGNDKSIKCEQNLGHDTMYWYKQDSKKFLKIMFSYNNKELIINETVPNRFSPKSPDKAHLNLHINSLELGDSAVYFCASSLRGDEKLFFGSGTQLSVL.

This clonotype was picked up a small number of times. This chain links TRBV7-3 with TRBJ2-7, with TRBD2 matching 12 bases. The J call is uncertain, as TRBJ2-5 better fits the DNA end. Germline V gene sequence: CDR1 SGHTA, CDR2 FQGTGA. The CDR3 contains 16 residues. The DNA of the CDR3 is TGTGCCAGCAGCGCCCTGACTAGCGGGGGTTTTGGGACCCAGTACTTC. Its translation: CASSALTSGGFGTQYF.

This chain uses TRBV5-1 with TRBJ2-7, with D possibly matching TRBD2 (5 bases). Trimming shortened V by 2 bases and J by 3 bases, and 12 bases separated the two germline ends. The CDR3 loop spans 14 amino acids. CDR1 SGHRS and CDR2 YFSETQ come from the germline V gene. DNA of the CDR3: TGCGCCAGCAGCTTTGAGGGAGCCATCTACGAGCAGTACTTC. Protein: CASSFEGAIYEQYF.

This clonotype was recorded a few times. This chain connects TRBV9 to TRBJ1-2; D gene uncertain. Trimming took 3 bases from V and 4 from J, leaving 10 bases between them. Germline V gene data show CDR1 as SGDLS and CDR2 as YYNGEE. This CDR3 has 13 residues. CDR3 coding DNA: TGTGCCAGCAGCGCTGGAGTAGGCTATGGCTACACCTTC. This encodes CASSAGVGYGYTF.

This clonotype was counted a few times. The gene calls are TRBV2 and TRBJ2-4; 7 bases match TRBD2. This CDR3 is built from 15 residues. CDR1 and CDR2 from the germline V gene are SNHLY and FYNNEI. V shed 1 base and J 4 bases; nucleotides not matched to a gene: 4. CDR3: CASSEGGGEKNIQYF. The CDR3, as DNA: TGTGCCAGCAGTGAAGGGGGGGGAGAAAAAAACATTCAGTACTTC.

The table lists this clonotype with a few counts. This chain uses TRBV20-1 with TRBJ2-7; 7 nucleotides align to TRBD1. This CDR3 is 14 amino acids long. V shed 3 bases, J shed 0 bases, and the junction held 5 bases outside the gene matches. CDR1 DFQATT and CDR2 SNEGSKA come from the germline V gene (reference sequence). The DNA of the CDR3 is TGCAGTGCTAGTGGACAGGTGAGCTCCTACGAGCAGTACTTC. Translation: CSASGQVSSYEQYF.

This clonotype was observed a handful of times. J is TRBJ1-2 and V is TRBV6-6; TRBD1 matches at 10 bases. V lost 2 bases and J lost 7; bases outside the gene matches: 7. The CDR3 is 15 residues long. CDR1 MNHNY and CDR2 SVGAGI come from the germline V gene (reference sequence). CDR3 amino acids: CASSYGTGAPRGYTF. In DNA form, the CDR3 reads TGTGCCAGCAGTTACGGGACAGGGGCGCCTCGTGGCTACACCTTC.

The chain has TRBV7-2 and TRBJ2-7, with 10 nucleotides matching TRBD1. With V trimmed by 6 bases and J by 1 base, 12 bases remained unmatched. Germline V CDR1 and CDR2: SGHTA, FQGNSA. The CDR3 has 17 amino acids. CDR3 residues: CASRHKAGTGDSYEQYF. CDR3 coding DNA: TGTGCCAGCAGACACAAGGCCGGGACAGGGGATTCCTACGAGCAGTACTTC.

The V gene is TRBV7-9, the J gene TRBJ1-5; D is possibly TRBD1 (5 bases). This CDR3 contains 13 residues. The germline V and J ends were trimmed by 0 bases and 6 bases, with 6 bases remaining between them. Per germline, CDR1 SEHNR and CDR2 FQNEAQ (reference sequence). The CDR3 loop is CASSLAQGQPQHF. CDR3 sequence (DNA): TGTGCCAGCAGCTTAGCCCAGGGTCAGCCCCAGCATTTT.